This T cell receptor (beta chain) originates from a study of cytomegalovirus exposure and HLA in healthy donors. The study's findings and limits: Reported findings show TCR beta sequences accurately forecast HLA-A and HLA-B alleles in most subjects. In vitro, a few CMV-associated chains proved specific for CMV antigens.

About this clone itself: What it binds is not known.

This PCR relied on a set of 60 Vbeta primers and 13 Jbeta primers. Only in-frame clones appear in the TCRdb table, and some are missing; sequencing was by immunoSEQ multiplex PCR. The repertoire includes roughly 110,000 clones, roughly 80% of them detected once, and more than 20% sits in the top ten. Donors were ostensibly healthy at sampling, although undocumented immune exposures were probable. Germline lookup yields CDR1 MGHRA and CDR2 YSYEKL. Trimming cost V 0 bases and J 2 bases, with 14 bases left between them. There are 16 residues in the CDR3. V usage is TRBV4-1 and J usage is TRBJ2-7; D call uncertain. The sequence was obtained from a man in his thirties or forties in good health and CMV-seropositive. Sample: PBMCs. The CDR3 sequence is CASSQDRGIPTYEQYF. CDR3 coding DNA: TGCGCCAGCAGCCAAGACCGCGGAATCCCCACCTACGAGCAGTACTTC.